These 30 T cell receptor beta chains share one sample of origin, sequenced in a study of shared clonotypes between healthy human individuals. Sequencing used immunoSEQ multiplex PCR; TCRdb keeps in-frame clones, though not all of them. The sample has roughly 2.5 million clones, more than 90% seen once. The sequenced material came from naive CD4+ T cells sorted from blood. As to subset: CD45RA+ positively selected. Source of these receptors: a man younger than 30 in good health.

The CDR3 DNA reads as TGTGCCAGCGCTTTCGACATATTGAACACTGAAGCTTTCTTT. Its translation is CASAFDILNTEAFF. The rearrangement uses TRBV18 and TRBJ1-1; D ambiguous. Germline-derived CDR1 and CDR2 are KGHSH and LQKENI. The CDR3 consists of 14 residues. V lost 8 bases and J 0 bases, leaving 13 bases between the germline ends.

This rearrangement joins TRBV10-3 to TRBJ2-3; no firm D call. The CDR3 covers 11 residues. With 10 bases removed from V and 0 bases from J, the gap between germline ends came to 5 bases. CDR1 is ENHRY and CDR2 is SYGVKD in the germline V gene. CDR3 residues: CATQSTDTQYF. In DNA, the CDR3 is TGTGCCACCCAGAGCACAGATACGCAGTATTTT.

The chain combines TRBV6-5 with TRBJ2-6, with D perhaps TRBD1 or TRBD2 (5 bases each). CDR1 is MNHEY, CDR2 SVGAGI, per germline. Trimming removed 2 bases from V and 3 bases from J, with 11 bases in between. The CDR3 consists of 16 residues. DNA for the CDR3: TGTGCCAGCAGTTACCTGGGGACGGGTGGGGCCAACGTCCTGACTTTC. The encoded protein is CASSYLGTGGANVLTF.

V is TRBV4-3 and J is TRBJ2-1, with a tentative D call TRBD2 (6 bases). Trimming pared 0 bases from V and 7 bases from J, leaving 13 bases between. The germline CDR1 and CDR2 sequences are LGHNA and YSLEER. This CDR3 is built from 15 residues. The DNA of the CDR3 is TGCGCCAGCAGCCAAGAGTCCCTCGCGGGGAATGAGCAGTTCTTC. It codes for CASSQESLAGNEQFF.

The chain joins TRBV5-1 to TRBJ2-3, with 10 bases lining up with TRBD1. The J segment lost 2 bases and the V segment lost 3 bases, leaving 6 bases of the junction unmatched. This CDR3 is built from 16 residues. In germline, CDR1 is SGHRS, CDR2 YFSETQ. CDR3 loop: CASSSHGTGVTDTQYF. The CDR3 region has the DNA TGCGCCAGCAGCTCCCACGGGACAGGGGTCACAGATACGCAGTATTTT.

The chain is built from TRBV6-1 and TRBJ2-3; 7 bases fit TRBD1. Germline CDR1 MNHNS, CDR2 SASEGT. J gave up 4 bases and V 5 bases, and 9 bases lay outside the gene matches. CDR3 length: 15 residues. DNA for the CDR3: TGTGCCAGCAGTTCCAGACAGGGTATGTCAGATACGCAGTATTTT. Its protein product is CASSSRQGMSDTQYF.

This clone was found once. The V gene is TRBV11-3, the J gene TRBJ2-5; 7 nucleotides align to TRBD1. The CDR3 spans 17 residues. Per the germline V gene, CDR1 is SGHNT and CDR2 is YENEEA. V dropped 5 bases and J dropped 4; count of bases not matched to a gene: 16. The CDR3 DNA reads TGTGCCAGCAGCCTTAGCTGGGGACAGTCTGGGGGAGAGACCCAGTACTTC. This codes for CASSLSWGQSGGETQYF.

This rearrangement joins TRBV6-1 to TRBJ2-5; 7 nucleotides line up with TRBD1. J lost 9 bases, V lost 6 bases, and 10 bases had no gene match. Germline V lookup: CDR1 MNHNS, CDR2 SASEGT. There are 13 residues in the CDR3. For the CDR3, the DNA is TGTGCCAGCAGACCGGGGACAGCGAGGTCCCAGTACTTC. Translated: CASRPGTARSQYF.

Concerning this clone itself: This sample also contains other DNA sequences that code for the same CDR3. The CDR3 DNA reads as TGTGCCAGTAGTATTCCAGGACAGCCATATGGCTACACCTTC. Translated: CASSIPGQPYGYTF. The chain is built from TRBV19 and TRBJ1-2; D perhaps matches TRBD1 (6 bases). V gave up 3 bases and J gave up 5 bases, with 13 bases separating them. Germline V gives CDR1 LNHDA, CDR2 SQIVND (reference sequence). The CDR3 sequence is 14 residues long.

The chain joins TRBV10-3 to TRBJ1-1; D is ambiguous. V lost 11 bases, J lost 0 bases, and 13 bases lay in between. This CDR3 is 13 amino acids long. Germline values: CDR1 ENHRY, CDR2 SYGVKD. CDR3 coding DNA: TGTGCCGCCGCCACACGGTTGAACACTGAAGCTTTCTTT. The encoded protein is CAAATRLNTEAFF.

J is TRBJ2-4 and V is TRBV5-4, with 8 bases matching TRBD2. Unmatched junction bases numbered 7, after V lost 6 bases and J lost 2 bases. Germline CDR1 is SGHNT and CDR2 is YYREEE (reference sequence). The CDR3 is 15 residues long. The CDR3, as DNA: TGTGCCAGCACCTTAGCGGGGACGACCAAAAACATTCAGTACTTC. This codes for CASTLAGTTKNIQYF.

The chain carries TRBV5-4 and TRBJ2-1, with 14 bases lining up with TRBD2. V was clipped by 4 bases and J by 7 bases; unmatched bases: 10. Germline CDR1 SGHNT, CDR2 YYREEE (reference sequence). The CDR3 totals 17 residues. The CDR3 DNA follows: TGTGCCAGCAGCGCGTCCTACGGGACTAGCGGGAGTAATGAGCAGTTCTTC. Amino acid sequence: CASSASYGTSGSNEQFF. Based on the CDR3 plus reference TRBV5-4 and TRBJ2-1, the full variable domain is ETGVTQSPTHLIKTRGQQVTLRCSSQSGHNTVSWYQQALGQGPQFIFQYYREEENGRGNFPPRFSGLQFPNYSSELNVNALELDDSALYLCASSASYGTSGSNEQFFGPGTRLTVL.

The chain employs TRBV7-8 and TRBJ2-7; no clear D. The CDR3 consists of 14 residues. Germline V lookup: CDR1 SGHVS, CDR2 FQNEAQ. The V and J ends lost 5 bases and 2 bases respectively, with 13 bases between them. Here the CDR3 reads CASSQLTGPYEQYF. The DNA of the CDR3 is TGTGCCAGCAGCCAATTGACTGGACCCTACGAGCAGTACTTC.

The count of this clone is one. This rearrangement joins TRBV6-1 to TRBJ2-1; tentatively, D is TRBD2 (7 bases). Germline CDR1 is MNHNS and CDR2 is SASEGT. V was cut by 6 bases and J by 4 bases, with 13 bases left in between. The CDR3 is 14 amino acids. The CDR3 here is CASSRGAWYNEQFF. DNA of the CDR3: TGTGCCAGCAGCCGGGGGGCTTGGTACAATGAGCAGTTCTTC.

The chain recombines TRBV9 with TRBJ2-1; D possibly corresponds to TRBD2 (5 bases). The germline CDR1 and CDR2 sequences are SGDLS and YYNGEE. The CDR3 is 16 residues long. The ends were cut back, 0 bases at V and 10 bases at J, with 20 bases in the middle. The CDR3 nucleotides are TGTGCCAGCAGCGTAGGGAAGTATGGCGGGCGCGGGGAGCAGTTCTTC. Protein: CASSVGKYGGRGEQFF.

The chain joins TRBV2 to TRBJ1-1; maybe TRBD1 (6 bases). Trimming left V 10 bases short and J 4 bases short, with 16 bases between. The germline V gene has CDR1 SNHLY and CDR2 FYNNEI. There are 13 residues in the CDR3. The CDR3 spells CATSGEGVTEAFF. The CDR3 DNA reads as TGTGCCACGTCAGGGGAAGGAGTCACTGAAGCTTTCTTT.

The CDR3 is CASSRTSGGYTF. In DNA, the CDR3 is TGTGCCAGCAGTCGGACTAGTGGTGGCTACACCTTC. The chain combines TRBV6-6 with TRBJ1-2; D uncertain. V dropped 5 bases and J dropped 7 bases, with 11 bases sitting between them. CDR3 length equals 12 residues. CDR1 and CDR2 (germline): MNHNY, SVGAGI (reference sequence).

This chain links TRBV9 with TRBJ2-3; D could derive from TRBD1 or TRBD2 (5 bases each). With 0 bases removed from V and 2 bases from J, the gap between germline ends came to 13 bases. CDR1 SGDLS and CDR2 YYNGEE come from the germline V gene. The CDR3 length is 16 residues. The CDR3 coding sequence is TGTGCCAGCAGCGTAGGGCGGGTAGGGGACACAGATACGCAGTATTTT. It encodes CASSVGRVGDTDTQYF.

This clone was seen only once. The gene calls are TRBV6-6 and TRBJ2-5, with a tentative D call TRBD1 (5 bases). With 6 bases removed from V and 5 bases from J, the gap between germline ends came to 16 bases. Looked up from germline, CDR1 is MNHNY and CDR2 is SVGAGI (reference sequence). CDR3 length equals 14 residues. The CDR3 protein is CASSLDQGLETQYF. In nucleotides, the CDR3 is TGTGCCAGCAGCCTCGACCAGGGTCTGGAGACCCAGTACTTC.

This clone occurred a few times. The V gene is TRBV5-4, the J gene TRBJ1-1; the D gene is possibly TRBD1 (5 bases). Between the trimmed V and J ends, which lost 0 bases and 7 bases, there was a span of 10 bases. CDR1 SGHNT and CDR2 YYREEE come from the germline V gene (reference sequence). This CDR3 contains 13 residues. CDR3 in DNA: TGTGCCAGCAGCTTGGAGGCAGGGTATGAAGCTTTCTTT. Protein: CASSLEAGYEAFF.

This chain links TRBV7-9 with TRBJ2-5, with D possibly being TRBD2 (5 bases). The J call may be incorrect, as the DNA end agrees better with TRBJ2-7. The germline gives CDR1 SEHNR, CDR2 FQNEAQ (reference sequence). This CDR3 spans 15 amino acids. CDR3 in DNA: TGTGCCAGCAGCCCGAGACAACCTGAGGGTAACGAGCAGTACTTC. Translating it yields CASSPRQPEGNEQYF.

The V and J genes are TRBV5-1 and TRBJ2-1; TRBD2 matches 8 bases. CDR1 and CDR2 from the germline V gene are SGHRS and YFSETQ. The CDR3 has 14 residues. J gave up 7 bases and V 2 bases, and 5 bases lay outside the gene matches. The CDR3 reads CASSFRGLENEQFF. The CDR3 DNA sequence: TGCGCCAGCAGCTTCCGGGGACTAGAGAATGAGCAGTTCTTC.

This clone was detected only a few times. This chain links TRBV6-5 with TRBJ1-5; D is uncertain. CDR3 length equals 13 residues. Looked up from germline, CDR1 is MNHEY and CDR2 is SVGAGI. V was trimmed by 4 bases and J by 5 bases, leaving 9 bases between them. The CDR3 reads CASSSLSYQPQHF. CDR3 bases: TGTGCCAGCAGTTCCCTATCCTATCAGCCCCAGCATTTT.

Points on this clone: Other DNA sequences in this specimen translate into the identical CDR3. The chain recombines TRBV4-3 with TRBJ2-7; D gene ambiguous. The CDR3 contains 13 residues. V lost 4 bases and J 1 base, leaving 8 bases between the germline ends. Germline V lookup: CDR1 LGHNA, CDR2 YSLEER. The CDR3 bases are TGCGCCAGCAGCCGGCAGGTTTCCTACGAGCAGTACTTC. Amino acids: CASSRQVSYEQYF.

This clone appeared once. The genes are TRBV4-3 and TRBJ2-2, with 9 positions matching TRBD2. The V and J ends lost 5 bases and 1 base, in that order; junction bases with no gene match: 2. Germline V lookup: CDR1 LGHNA, CDR2 YSLEER. CDR3 size: 15 residues. CDR3 nucleotides: TGCGCCAGCAGCGAACTAGCGGGGAACACCGGGGAGCTGTTTTTT. Its protein is CASSELAGNTGELFF.

Only one count was recorded for this clone. The V gene is TRBV18, the J gene TRBJ1-2, with 8 bases lining up with TRBD1. The CDR3 is 13 amino acids. V shed 2 bases and J 8 bases; nucleotides not matched to a gene: 4. Germline V gene data show CDR1 as KGHSH and CDR2 as LQKENI. This CDR3 reads CASSPKTGEGYTF. The CDR3 coding sequence is TGTGCCAGCTCACCAAAGACAGGGGAAGGCTACACCTTC.

This chain links TRBV19 with TRBJ2-7, with 8 bases matching TRBD1. CDR1 and CDR2 (germline): LNHDA, SQIVND (reference sequence). J was trimmed by 3 bases and V by 1 base; bases with no gene match: 5. This CDR3 comprises 15 residues. The CDR3 spells CASSIAGQGNYEQYF. CDR3 DNA sequence: TGTGCCAGTAGTATAGCAGGACAGGGAAACTACGAGCAGTACTTC.

The chain links TRBV6-1 to TRBJ2-4, with 8 bases that match TRBD1. V lost 4 bases and J lost 0; bases outside the gene matches: 8. There are 17 residues in the CDR3. CDR1 is MNHNS, CDR2 SASEGT, per germline. The CDR3, as DNA: TGTGCCAGCAGTGGAAAGGGGACAGGTCTAGCCAAAAACATTCAGTACTTC. It encodes CASSGKGTGLAKNIQYF.

This clone was observed a single time. The same CDR3 arises from other DNA sequences in this sample as well. The CDR3 nucleotides read TGTGCCAGCACGCCACCGGGACGAGAGACCCAGTACTTC. Protein product: CASTPPGRETQYF. This chain connects TRBV6-5 to TRBJ2-5; the D gene could be TRBD1 or TRBD2 (5 bases each). CDR3 length equals 13 residues. V gave up 7 bases and J gave up 4 bases, with 13 bases separating them. Germline loops: CDR1 MNHEY, CDR2 SVGAGI.

The rearrangement links TRBV5-3 to TRBJ1-2, with D unclear. TRBV5-3 qualifies as an ORF whose function is uncertain. The CDR3 spans 13 residues. Trimming shortened V by 4 bases and J by 4 bases, and 11 bases separated the two germline ends. The CDR3 sequence is CARSLDKTYGYTF. CDR3 DNA: TGTGCCAGAAGCCTAGACAAGACCTATGGCTACACCTTC.